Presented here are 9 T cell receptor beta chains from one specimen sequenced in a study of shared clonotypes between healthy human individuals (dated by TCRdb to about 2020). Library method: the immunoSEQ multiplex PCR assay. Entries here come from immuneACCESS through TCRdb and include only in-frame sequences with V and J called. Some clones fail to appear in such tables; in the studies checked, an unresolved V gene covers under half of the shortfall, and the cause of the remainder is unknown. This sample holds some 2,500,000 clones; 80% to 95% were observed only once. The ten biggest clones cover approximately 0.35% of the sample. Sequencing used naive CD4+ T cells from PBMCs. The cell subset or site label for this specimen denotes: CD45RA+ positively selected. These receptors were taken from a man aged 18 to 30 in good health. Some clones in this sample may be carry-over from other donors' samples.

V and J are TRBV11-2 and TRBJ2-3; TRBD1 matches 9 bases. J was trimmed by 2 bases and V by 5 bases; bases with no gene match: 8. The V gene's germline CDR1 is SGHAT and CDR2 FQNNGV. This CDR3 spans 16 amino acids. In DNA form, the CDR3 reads TGTGCCAGCAGCACCGGGGACAGGGCGAACACAGATACGCAGTATTTT. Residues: CASSTGDRANTDTQYF.

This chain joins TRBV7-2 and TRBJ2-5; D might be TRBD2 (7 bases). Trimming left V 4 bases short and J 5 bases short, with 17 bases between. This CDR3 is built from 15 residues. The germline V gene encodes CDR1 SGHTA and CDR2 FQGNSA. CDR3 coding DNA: TGTGCCAGCAGCTCGCCACAGGGAGGGGGGGAGACCCAGTACTTC. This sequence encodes CASSSPQGGGETQYF.

The CDR3 DNA reads TGTGCCAGCAGCGCCCCCTGGGCCGCTCTTCGGGATGAGCAGTTCTTC. This sequence encodes CASSAPWAALRDEQFF. The gene calls are TRBV7-3 and TRBJ2-1; D ambiguous. Germline V gene data show CDR1 as SGHTA and CDR2 as FQGTGA. This CDR3 contains 16 residues. Trimming cost V 5 bases and J 8 bases, with 22 bases left between them.

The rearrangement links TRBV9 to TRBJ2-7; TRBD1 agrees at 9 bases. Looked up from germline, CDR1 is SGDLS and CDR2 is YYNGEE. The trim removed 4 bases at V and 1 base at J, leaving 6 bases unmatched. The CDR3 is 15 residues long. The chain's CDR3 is CASSPQGQGSYEQYF. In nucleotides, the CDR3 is TGTGCCAGCAGCCCTCAGGGACAGGGTTCCTACGAGCAGTACTTC.

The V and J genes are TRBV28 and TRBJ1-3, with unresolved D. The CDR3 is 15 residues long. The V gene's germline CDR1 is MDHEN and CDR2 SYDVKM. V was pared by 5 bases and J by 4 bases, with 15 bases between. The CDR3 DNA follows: TGTGCCAGCAGTACACCGGGAACGGGAGGAAACACCATATATTTT. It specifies CASSTPGTGGNTIYF.

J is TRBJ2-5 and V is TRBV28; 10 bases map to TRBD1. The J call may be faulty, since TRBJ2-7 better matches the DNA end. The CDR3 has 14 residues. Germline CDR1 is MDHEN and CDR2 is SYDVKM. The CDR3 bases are TGTGCCAGCAGTGGGACAGGGGCCTCCTACGAGCAGTACTTC. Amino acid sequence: CASSGTGASYEQYF.

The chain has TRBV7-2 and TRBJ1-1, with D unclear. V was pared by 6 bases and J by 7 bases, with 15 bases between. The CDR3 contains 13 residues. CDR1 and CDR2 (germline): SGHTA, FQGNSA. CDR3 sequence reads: CASSFFTDGEAFF. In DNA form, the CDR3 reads TGTGCCAGCAGTTTTTTTACGGACGGTGAAGCTTTCTTT.

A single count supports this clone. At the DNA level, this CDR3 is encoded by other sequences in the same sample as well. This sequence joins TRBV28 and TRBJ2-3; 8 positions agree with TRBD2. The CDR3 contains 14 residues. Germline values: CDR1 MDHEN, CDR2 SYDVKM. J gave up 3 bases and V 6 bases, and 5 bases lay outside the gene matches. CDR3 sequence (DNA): TGTGCCAGCAGCCCGGGCGGGGGGACAGATACGCAGTATTTT. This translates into CASSPGGGTDTQYF.

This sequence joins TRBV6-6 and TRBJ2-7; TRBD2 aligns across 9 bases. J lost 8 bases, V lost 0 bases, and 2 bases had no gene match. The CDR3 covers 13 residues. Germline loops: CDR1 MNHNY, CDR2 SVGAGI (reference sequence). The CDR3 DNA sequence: TGTGCCAGCAGTTACTCGACTAGCGGACAGCAGTACTTC. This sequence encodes CASSYSTSGQQYF.